Following are 23 T cell receptor beta chains from one sample sequenced in a study of T cells after somatic rescue of genetic block. Sequenced by immunoSEQ multiplex PCR; TCRdb stores in-frame clones only, minus some. Of 9,000 to 10,000 clones in the sample, around 70% are singletons; the top ten hold about 22%. The sequenced sample consisted of peripheral blood mononuclear cells (PBMCs). These receptors originate from a boy younger than 18.

V gene TRBV28 combines with J gene TRBJ2-7; 12 bases line up with TRBD2. This CDR3 region has 16 residues. Looked up from germline, CDR1 is MDHEN and CDR2 is SYDVKM. J gave up 3 bases and V 5 bases, and 8 bases lay outside the gene matches. The DNA of the CDR3 is TGTGCCAGCAGTCCGACTAGCGGGAGACCCAACTACGAGCAGTACTTC. Translated, it gives CASSPTSGRPNYEQYF.

The gene calls are TRBV6-1 and TRBJ1-2; D ambiguous. Trimming cost V 4 bases and J 9 bases, with 9 bases left between them. Per the germline V gene, CDR1 is MNHNS and CDR2 is SASEGT. The CDR3 totals 11 residues. For the CDR3, the DNA is TGTGCCAGCAGTGTATCCAGGAGCTACACCTTC. It codes for CASSVSRSYTF.

The chain couples TRBV11-3 to TRBJ2-5; 7 nucleotides line up with TRBD1. The CDR3 covers 13 residues. Germline loops: CDR1 SGHNT, CDR2 YENEEA. Trimming took 1 base from V and 4 from J; bases not matched to a gene: 0. CDR3 coding DNA: TGTGCCAGCAGCTTAGGACAGGGAGAGACCCAGTACTTC. Translated: CASSLGQGETQYF.

The rearrangement joins TRBV6-5 to TRBJ1-6; no definite D call. This CDR3 region has 14 residues. Between the trimmed V and J ends, which lost 7 bases and 0 bases, there was a span of 7 bases. The germline V gene has CDR1 MNHEY and CDR2 SVGAGI. CDR3 region: CASKRGSYNSPLHF. Here the CDR3 DNA reads TGTGCCAGCAAGAGAGGCTCCTATAATTCACCCCTCCACTTT.

This clone was counted a few times. The V call is TRBV11-2, the J call TRBJ2-1; D is possibly TRBD2 (5 bases). Trimming pared 0 bases from V and 8 bases from J, leaving 14 bases between. From germline, CDR1 is SGHAT and CDR2 FQNNGV. The CDR3 is made up of 15 amino acids. CDR3 protein: CASSLDLPSLHEQFF. DNA for the CDR3: TGTGCCAGCAGCTTAGATCTCCCTAGCCTACATGAGCAGTTCTTC.

This clone was recorded a few times. The V call is TRBV5-4, the J call TRBJ2-3; 9 bases are a match to TRBD2. J lost 0 bases, V lost 4 bases, and 12 bases had no gene match. Germline V lookup: CDR1 SGHNT, CDR2 YYREEE (reference sequence). The CDR3 extends over 18 amino acids. The CDR3 DNA sequence: TGTGCCAGCAGCCAAACAGCGGGGGGAATTACTAGCACAGATACGCAGTATTTT. Its translation is CASSQTAGGITSTDTQYF.

This clone was detected once. This may arise from a read error, as a much more abundant clone is one base away. The same CDR3 arises from other DNA sequences in this sample as well. The genes are TRBV7-9 and TRBJ2-1; 10 bases fit TRBD1. The CDR3 is made up of 16 amino acids. CDR1 is SEHNR, CDR2 FQNEAQ, per germline (reference sequence). The CDR3 region has the DNA TGTGCTAGCAGCTTAGTTAGTGGGGACAGGGGAGATGAGCAGTTCTTC. This gives the protein CASSLVSGDRGDEQFF.

The chain has TRBV7-9 and TRBJ1-6, with 8 bases fitting TRBD1. The CDR3 spans 14 residues. The germline CDR1 and CDR2 sequences are SEHNR and FQNEAQ (reference sequence). The V and J ends lost 7 bases and 5 bases, in that order; junction bases with no gene match: 4. For the CDR3, the DNA is TGTGCCAGCACCCAGACAGGGGATAATTCACCCCTCCACTTT. The encoded protein is CASTQTGDNSPLHF.

This clone was observed a handful of times. V and J are TRBV6-5 and TRBJ2-1; D perhaps matches TRBD1 (6 bases). Per the germline V gene, CDR1 is MNHEY and CDR2 is SVGAGI. Trimming removed 6 bases at V and 3 bases at J, with 15 bases between. This CDR3 contains 15 residues. For the CDR3, the DNA is TGTGCCAGCAGACACAGGGTAGGTCTCTACAATGAGCAGTTCTTC. This encodes CASRHRVGLYNEQFF.

V is TRBV9 and J is TRBJ2-1; 7 bases align to TRBD1. The V gene's germline CDR1 is SGDLS and CDR2 YYNGEE. V lost 3 bases to trimming and J lost 5 bases; unmatched junction nucleotides: 11. There are 16 residues in the CDR3. CDR3: CASSDFRDSPNNEQFF. The CDR3 coding sequence is TGTGCCAGCAGCGACTTCCGGGACAGCCCCAACAATGAGCAGTTCTTC.

This chain uses TRBV7-9 with TRBJ2-3; D is uncertain. Germline V gives CDR1 SEHNR, CDR2 FQNEAQ (reference sequence). The CDR3 runs to 14 residues. V lost 1 base and J lost 2, with 7 bases in between. CDR3 loop: CASSLVRFTDTQYF. CDR3 DNA sequence: TGTGCCAGCAGCTTAGTCCGTTTCACAGATACGCAGTATTTT. The variable domain in full, completed from reference TRBV7-9 and TRBJ2-3, reads DTGVSQNPRHKITKRGQNVTFRCDPISEHNRLYWYRQTLGQGPEFLTYFQNEAQLEKSRLLSDRFSAERPKGSFSTLEIQRTEQGDSAMYLCASSLVRFTDTQYFGPGTRLTVL.

This clone was picked up a small number of times. The chain combines TRBV7-2 with TRBJ2-3; D is ambiguous. Germline V gives CDR1 SGHTA, CDR2 FQGNSA. CDR3 length: 11 residues. Trimming left V 4 bases short and J 5 bases short, with 4 bases between. CDR3 region: CASSSEDTQYF. CDR3 coding DNA: TGTGCCAGCAGCTCAGAAGATACGCAGTATTTT.

This chain links TRBV30 with TRBJ2-7; D remains unclear. Trimming took 5 bases from V and 7 from J, leaving 9 bases between them. Per germline, CDR1 GTSNPN and CDR2 SVGIG (reference sequence). This CDR3 has 10 residues. The CDR3 region is CAWGDREQYF. The CDR3 bases are TGTGCCTGGGGGGATCGAGAGCAGTACTTC.

This clone was picked up one time. This chain links TRBV18 with TRBJ1-1; no reliable D call. The CDR3 consists of 14 residues. V was clipped by 2 bases and J by 3 bases, with 10 bases between them. CDR1 and CDR2 from the germline V gene are KGHSH and LQKENI. CDR3 DNA sequence: TGTGCCAGCTCACCAGGCGGGGTTCACACTGAAGCTTTCTTT. As protein: CASSPGGVHTEAFF.

The rearrangement links TRBV28 to TRBJ2-7; TRBD1 or TRBD2 may be the D gene (5 bases each). The length of the CDR3 is 17 residues. Germline CDR1 and CDR2: MDHEN and SYDVKM. V shed 4 bases and J shed 4 bases, with 23 bases lying between them. CDR3 loop: CASSSHPPGPLAYEQYF. The DNA for the CDR3 is TGTGCCAGCAGTTCTCACCCCCCGGGACCTTTGGCGTACGAGCAGTACTTC.

This chain joins TRBV5-4 and TRBJ2-2; TRBD1 might be the D (5 bases). CDR3 length: 15 amino acids. Germline CDR1 is SGHNT and CDR2 is YYREEE (reference sequence). V gave up 2 bases and J gave up 7 bases, with 15 bases separating them. CDR3 DNA: TGTGCCAGCAGCTTAAGGGGCGCGTTCGGCGGGGAGCTGTTTTTT. Translating gives CASSLRGAFGGELFF.

This clone has only a few counts. V is TRBV2 and J is TRBJ1-2, with D hard to call. CDR3 size: 13 residues. Trimming took 1 base from V and 8 from J, leaving 11 bases between them. Germline CDR1 SNHLY, CDR2 FYNNEI. CDR3 in DNA: TGTGCCAGCAGTGAAGTCGGGCCCCTCGGCTACACCTTC. Its protein product is CASSEVGPLGYTF.

The rearrangement uses TRBV6-5 and TRBJ2-7; 9 nucleotides agree with TRBD1. The germline V gene has CDR1 MNHEY and CDR2 SVGAGI. The V segment lost 1 base and the J segment 0 bases; nucleotides outside the gene matches: 1. This CDR3 contains 15 residues. This chain's CDR3 is CASSYWDRVSYEQYF. As DNA, the CDR3 is TGTGCCAGCAGTTACTGGGACAGGGTCTCCTACGAGCAGTACTTC.

This chain joins TRBV11-1 and TRBJ2-7, with 8 bases aligning to TRBD1. V trimming: 4 bases; J trimming: 8 bases; junction bases outside the gene matches: 10. Looked up from germline, CDR1 is SGHAT and CDR2 is FQDESV (reference sequence). The CDR3 has 14 amino acids. The CDR3 nucleotides are TGTGCCAGCAGCTCGGACAGGGCCGTCAATAAGCAGTACTTC. This translates into CASSSDRAVNKQYF.

The chain links TRBV27 to TRBJ2-7; no reliable D call. The CDR3 is 15 amino acids. Per the germline V gene, CDR1 is MNHEY and CDR2 is SMNVEV (reference sequence). V was shortened by 5 bases and J by 4 bases, with 18 bases between the two germline ends. This chain's CDR3 is CASSPQYPLSYEQYF. DNA for the CDR3: TGTGCCAGCAGTCCACAGTATCCTCTGAGTTACGAGCAGTACTTC.

This clone was seen more than once but under ten times. V and J are TRBV2 and TRBJ2-7; D uncertain. Trimming shortened V by 0 bases and J by 9 bases, and 9 bases separated the two germline ends. CDR1 SNHLY and CDR2 FYNNEI come from the germline V gene. The CDR3 runs 12 residues. The CDR3, as DNA: TGTGCCAGCAGTGAAGCGGGCAGCCTGCAGTACTTC. Its translation is CASSEAGSLQYF.

This chain links TRBV6-1 with TRBJ1-1; TRBD1 agrees at 9 bases. CDR3 length: 14 residues. J gave up 3 bases and V 1 base, and 0 bases lay outside the gene matches. CDR1 is MNHNS and CDR2 is SASEGT in the germline V gene. CDR3 in amino acids: CASSEGDRDTEAFF. In DNA form, the CDR3 reads TGTGCCAGCAGTGAAGGGGACAGGGACACTGAAGCTTTCTTT.

By share, this clone counts as medium-sized. This chain connects TRBV27 to TRBJ2-2, with TRBD2 matching 10 bases. The CDR3 loop spans 16 amino acids. The V gene end was trimmed by 0 bases and the J gene end by 7 bases; junction bases not matched to a gene: 5. The germline V gene has CDR1 MNHEY and CDR2 SMNVEV (reference sequence). The chain's CDR3 is CASSLSRLAGSGELFF. Here the CDR3 DNA reads TGTGCCAGCAGTTTATCGCGACTAGCGGGTAGCGGGGAGCTGTTTTTT.